These 5 T cell receptor beta chains share one sample of origin, sequenced in a study of blood T cells in healthy people across ages. Alongside a J-beta primer mix, a sample-barcoded 5' primer served in a second PCR lasting roughly 7 to 11 cycles. TCRdb re-called the 5' RACE reads with MiXCR, one entry per CDR3 protein. Of fewer than 2 million distinct CDR3 sequences in the sample, 30% to 40% were seen once. Sequencing was performed on blood. The receptors were sampled from a human donor in good health.

As concerns this clonotype: A much larger clone lies one base from this, so it may be a read error. The chain's CDR3 is CVSSSYGDEQFF. The CDR3 nucleotides read TGTGTCAGCAGTTCGTACGGGGATGAGCAGTTCTTC. The rearrangement links TRBV6-6 to TRBJ2-1; TRBD2 might be the D (5 bases). Germline CDR1 MNHNY, CDR2 SVGAGI (reference sequence). CDR3 length equals 12 residues.

The genes are TRBV2 and TRBJ1-2; no clear D gene. Germline V gene sequence: CDR1 SNHLY, CDR2 FYNNEI. The V end lost 10 bases, the J end lost 4 bases, and 19 bases lay between the germline ends. The length of the CDR3 is 14 residues. DNA of the CDR3: TGTGCCACCCGCATGGGGTTCTCCGGCTATGGCTACACCTTC. This sequence encodes CATRMGFSGYGYTF.

This clonotype was found a few times. The chain employs TRBV11-2 and TRBJ2-5; D possibly uses TRBD1 or TRBD2 (5 bases each). The CDR3 covers 15 residues. Trimming took off 3 bases at V and 4 bases at J, with 15 bases between the two ends. Germline V gene data show CDR1 as SGHAT and CDR2 as FQNNGV. The chain's CDR3 is CASSFRGFGGETQYF. In DNA form, the CDR3 reads TGTGCCAGCAGCTTTAGAGGTTTTGGGGGAGAGACCCAGTACTTC. The complete variable domain, with remaining parts taken from reference TRBV11-2 and TRBJ2-5, reads EAGVAQSPRYKIIEKRQSVAFWCNPISGHATLYWYQQILGQGPKLLIQFQNNGVVDDSQLPKDRFSAERLKGVDSTLKIQPAKLEDSAVYLCASSFRGFGGETQYFGPGTRLLVL.

This clonotype has just a few counts. The gene calls are TRBV7-8 and TRBJ2-1, with 7 bases identical to TRBD1. The CDR3 totals 15 residues. CDR1 is SGHVS, CDR2 FQNEAQ, per germline. J lost 8 bases, V lost 4 bases, and 11 bases had no gene match. Written as DNA, the CDR3 is TGTGCCAGCAGCTCGACAGGGTACCCCCACGATGAGCAGTTCTTC. Protein product: CASSSTGYPHDEQFF.

J is TRBJ2-1 and V is TRBV7-2, with D perhaps being TRBD1 or TRBD2 (5 bases each). CDR3 size: 15 residues. Trimming shortened V by 5 bases and J by 2 bases, and 13 bases separated the two germline ends. The germline V gene has CDR1 SGHTA and CDR2 FQGNSA. The CDR3 is CASSPIRGAYNEQFF. CDR3 bases: TGTGCCAGCAGCCCCATTCGGGGCGCCTACAATGAGCAGTTCTTC.